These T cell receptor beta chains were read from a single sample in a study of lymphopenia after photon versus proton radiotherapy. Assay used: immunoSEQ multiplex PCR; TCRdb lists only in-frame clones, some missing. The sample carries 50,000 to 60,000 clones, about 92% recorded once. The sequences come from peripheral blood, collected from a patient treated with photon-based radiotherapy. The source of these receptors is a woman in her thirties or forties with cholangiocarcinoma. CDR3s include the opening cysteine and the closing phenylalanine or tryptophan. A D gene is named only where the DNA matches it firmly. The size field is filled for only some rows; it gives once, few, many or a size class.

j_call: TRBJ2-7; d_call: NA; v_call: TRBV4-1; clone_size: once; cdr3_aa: CASSQLGSTYEQYF; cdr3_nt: TGCGCCAGCAGCCAACTTGGATCAACCTACGAGCAGTACTTC
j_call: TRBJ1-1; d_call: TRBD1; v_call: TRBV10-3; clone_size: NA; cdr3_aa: CAIRETGGGNTEAFF; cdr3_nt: TGTGCCATCAGGGAGACAGGGGGAGGGAACACTGAAGCTTTCTTT
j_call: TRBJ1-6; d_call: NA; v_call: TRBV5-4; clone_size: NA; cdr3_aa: CASSFQGLNSPLHF; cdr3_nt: TGTGCCAGCAGCTTCCAGGGTCTTAATTCACCCCTCCACTTT
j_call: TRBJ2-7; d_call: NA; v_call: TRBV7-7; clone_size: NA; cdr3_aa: CASSRGRTYEQYF; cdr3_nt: TGTGCTAGCAGCCGTGGACGGACCTACGAGCAGTACTTC
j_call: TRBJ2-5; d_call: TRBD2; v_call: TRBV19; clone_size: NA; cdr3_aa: CASKSQRERETQYF; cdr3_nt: TGTGCCAGTAAATCTCAGCGGGAGAGGGAGACCCAGTACTTC
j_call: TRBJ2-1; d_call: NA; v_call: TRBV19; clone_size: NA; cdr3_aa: CGSSSYNEQFF; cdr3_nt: TGTGGGTCTAGCTCCTACAATGAGCAGTTCTTC
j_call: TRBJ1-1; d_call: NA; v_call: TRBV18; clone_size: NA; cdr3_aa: CASSPSEGSRHTEAFF; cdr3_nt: TGTGCCAGCTCACCCTCGGAGGGGAGCCGTCACACTGAAGCTTTCTTT
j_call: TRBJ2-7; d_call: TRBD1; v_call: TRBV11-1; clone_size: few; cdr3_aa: CASSQTGTGREQYF; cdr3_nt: TGTGCCAGCAGCCAAACGGGGACAGGGCGCGAGCAGTACTTC
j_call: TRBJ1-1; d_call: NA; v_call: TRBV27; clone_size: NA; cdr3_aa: CASALDNMNTEAFF; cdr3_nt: TGTGCCAGCGCTTTGGACAACATGAACACTGAAGCTTTCTTT
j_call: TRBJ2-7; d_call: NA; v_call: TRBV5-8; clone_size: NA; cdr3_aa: CASSLGGKNKDEQYF; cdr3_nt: TGTGCCAGCAGCTTGGGAGGGAAGAACAAGGACGAGCAGTACTTC
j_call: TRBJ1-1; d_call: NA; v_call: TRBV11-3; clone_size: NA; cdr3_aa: CASSMNRGEAFF; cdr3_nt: TGTGCCAGCAGCATGAACCGGGGGGAAGCTTTCTTT
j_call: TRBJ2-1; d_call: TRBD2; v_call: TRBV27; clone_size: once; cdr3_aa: CASSLSAGGVRGEQFF; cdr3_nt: TGTGCCAGCAGTTTATCTGCGGGAGGGGTGCGGGGTGAGCAGTTCTTC
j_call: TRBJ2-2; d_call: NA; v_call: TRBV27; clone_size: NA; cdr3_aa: CASSLSLFGTTGELFF; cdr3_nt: TGTGCCAGCAGTTTATCCTTATTTGGGACCACCGGGGAGCTGTTTTTT
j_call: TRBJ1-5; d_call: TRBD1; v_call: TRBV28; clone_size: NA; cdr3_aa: CASSLSTGVQPQHF; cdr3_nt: TGTGCCAGCAGTCTCTCGACAGGGGTCCAGCCCCAGCATTTT
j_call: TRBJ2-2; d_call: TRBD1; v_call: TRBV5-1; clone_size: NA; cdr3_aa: CASSSPQQGAIGELFF; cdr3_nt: TGCGCCAGCAGCTCGCCCCAACAGGGGGCTATCGGGGAGCTGTTTTTT
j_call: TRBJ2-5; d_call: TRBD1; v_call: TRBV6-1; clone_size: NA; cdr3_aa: CASSRQGVAETQYF; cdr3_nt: TGTGCCAGCAGTAGACAGGGGGTAGCAGAGACCCAGTACTTC
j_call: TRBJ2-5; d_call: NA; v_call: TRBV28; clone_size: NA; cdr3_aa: CASSSLGSSHYF; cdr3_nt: TGTGCCAGCAGTTCCCTGGGTAGCTCCCATTACTTC
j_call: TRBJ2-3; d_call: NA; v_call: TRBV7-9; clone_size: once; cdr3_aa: CASSFFRGGDTQYF; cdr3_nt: TGTGCCAGCAGCTTCTTCCGGGGCGGGGATACGCAGTATTTT
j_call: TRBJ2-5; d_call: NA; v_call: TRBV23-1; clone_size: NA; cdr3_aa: CASSQSLPKTQYF; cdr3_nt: TGCGCCAGCAGTCAATCGTTGCCCAAGACCCAGTACTTC
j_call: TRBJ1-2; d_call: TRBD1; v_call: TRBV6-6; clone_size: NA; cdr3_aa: CANSWDGTGQQAF; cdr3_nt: TGTGCCAACAGTTGGGACGGGACAGGCCAACAGGCCTTC
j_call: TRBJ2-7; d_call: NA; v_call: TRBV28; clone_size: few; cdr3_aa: CASSRQDSREQYF; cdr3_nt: TGTGCCAGCAGCCGCCAGGATTCCCGGGAGCAGTACTTC
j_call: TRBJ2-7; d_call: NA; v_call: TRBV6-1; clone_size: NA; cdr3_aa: CASSEAGLNYEQYF; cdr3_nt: TGTGCCAGCAGTGAAGCCGGGCTGAACTACGAGCAGTACTTC
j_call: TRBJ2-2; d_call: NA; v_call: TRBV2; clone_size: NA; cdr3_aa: CASFLNSGGPGELFF; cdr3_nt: TGTGCCAGCTTTTTAAATAGTGGGGGCCCCGGGGAGCTGTTTTTT
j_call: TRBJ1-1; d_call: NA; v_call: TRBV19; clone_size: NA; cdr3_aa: CASSTLGGSTEAFF; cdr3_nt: TGTGCCAGTAGTACCCTGGGAGGGTCTACTGAAGCTTTCTTT
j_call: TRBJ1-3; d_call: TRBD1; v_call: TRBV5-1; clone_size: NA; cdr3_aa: CASSGGQGGNTIYF; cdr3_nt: TGCGCCAGCAGCGGGGGACAGGGAGGAAACACCATATATTTT
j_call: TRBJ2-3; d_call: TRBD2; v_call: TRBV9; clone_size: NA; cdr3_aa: CASSPPGTSGSVTQYF; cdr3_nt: TGTGCCAGCAGCCCCCCCGGGACTAGCGGGAGTGTAACGCAGTATTTT
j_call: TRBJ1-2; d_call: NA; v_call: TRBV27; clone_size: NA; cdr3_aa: CASSPSRGVGYGYTF; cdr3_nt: TGTGCCAGCAGTCCCTCTAGGGGGGTGGGCTATGGCTACACCTTC
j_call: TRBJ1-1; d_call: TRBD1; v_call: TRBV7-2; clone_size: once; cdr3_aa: CASRTRQGTVTEAFF; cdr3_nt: TGTGCCAGCAGAACCCGACAGGGTACAGTCACTGAAGCTTTCTTT
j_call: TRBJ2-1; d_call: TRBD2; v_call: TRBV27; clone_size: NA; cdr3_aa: CAGTCRLAGGYNEQFF; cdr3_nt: TGTGCCGGTACTTGCAGATTAGCGGGAGGCTACAATGAGCAGTTCTTC
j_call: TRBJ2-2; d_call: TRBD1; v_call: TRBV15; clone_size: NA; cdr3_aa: CATSSPGQLIGTGELFF; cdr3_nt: TGTGCCACCAGCAGTCCGGGACAGCTCATCGGCACCGGGGAGCTGTTTTTT
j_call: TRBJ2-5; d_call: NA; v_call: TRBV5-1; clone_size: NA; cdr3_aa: CASRNRTKQETQYF; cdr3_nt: TGCGCCAGCAGAAACCGGACCAAGCAAGAGACCCAGTACTTC
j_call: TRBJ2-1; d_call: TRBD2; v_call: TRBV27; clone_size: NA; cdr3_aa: CASSFGTSGDNEQFF; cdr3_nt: TGTGCCAGCAGTTTCGGGACTAGCGGGGACAATGAGCAGTTCTTC
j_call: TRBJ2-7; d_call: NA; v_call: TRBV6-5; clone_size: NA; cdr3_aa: CASSNWVTDEQYF; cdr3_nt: TGTGCCAGCAGTAATTGGGTGACGGACGAGCAGTACTTC
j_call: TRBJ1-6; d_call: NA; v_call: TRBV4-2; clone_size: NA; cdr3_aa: CASSQDSPGSNSPLHF; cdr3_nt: TGTGCCAGCAGCCAAGATTCCCCGGGCAGCAATTCACCCCTCCACTTT
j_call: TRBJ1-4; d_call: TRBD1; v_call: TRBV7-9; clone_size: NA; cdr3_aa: CASTDAGTGGREKLFF; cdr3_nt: TGTGCCAGCACCGACGCCGGGACAGGGGGTCGGGAAAAACTGTTTTTT
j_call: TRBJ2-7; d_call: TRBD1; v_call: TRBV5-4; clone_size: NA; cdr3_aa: CASSLVGTGAGEQYF; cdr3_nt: TGTGCCAGCAGCTTGGTTGGGACAGGGGCAGGGGAGCAGTACTTC
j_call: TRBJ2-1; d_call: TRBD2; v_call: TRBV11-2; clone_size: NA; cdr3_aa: CASSLARTSGSLGQFF; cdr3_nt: TGTGCCAGCAGCTTAGCTAGGACTAGCGGGAGCCTTGGGCAGTTCTTC
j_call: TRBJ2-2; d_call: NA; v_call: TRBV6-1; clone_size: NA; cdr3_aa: CAVFTNTGELFF; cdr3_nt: TGTGCGGTATTTACGAACACCGGGGAGCTGTTTTTT
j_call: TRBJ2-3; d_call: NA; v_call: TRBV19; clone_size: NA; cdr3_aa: CASREGQFSTPQYF; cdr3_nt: TGTGCCAGTAGGGAAGGACAGTTTTCGACCCCGCAGTATTTT
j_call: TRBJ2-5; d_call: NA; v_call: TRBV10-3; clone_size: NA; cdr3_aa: CAISESETQYF; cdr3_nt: TGTGCCATCAGTGAGTCCGAGACCCAGTACTTC
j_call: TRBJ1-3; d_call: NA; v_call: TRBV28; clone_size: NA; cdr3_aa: CASSPQRSGNTIYF; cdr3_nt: TGTGCCAGCTCCCCGCAGCGCTCTGGAAACACCATATATTTT